One sample yielded the 20 T cell receptor beta chains listed below, sequenced in a study of radiation and T cells in renal cell carcinoma (dated by TCRdb to between 2020 and 2021). The sample's time point, from its label and the paper: tumor resected at nephrectomy. What this sample's treatment or condition label stands for: 15 Gy SBRT to primary tumor, nephrectomy 4 weeks later. The library was obtained by the immunoSEQ multiplex PCR assay. TCRdb re-hosts the immuneACCESS table, in-frame sequences only. Its copies lack some clones; in the studies checked, an unresolved V gene accounts for under half of them, and the cause for the rest is not known. This sample comprises almost 20,000 clones, less than 65% of them detected only once. The top ten hold approximately 13% of the sample. Sample: tumor tissue, taken from a patient whose treatment included radiotherapy and nephrectomy. The receptor set was obtained from a woman in her 70s with renal cell carcinoma.

The CDR3 region is CASSLRRGATEAFF. CDR3 bases: TGCGCCAGCAGCTTGCGAAGAGGGGCCACTGAAGCTTTCTTT. The rearrangement links TRBV5-1 to TRBJ1-1; D possibly corresponds to TRBD1 (5 bases). Germline assignment: CDR1 SGHRS and CDR2 YFSETQ. This CDR3 comprises 14 residues. V was pared by 1 base and J by 4 bases, with 11 bases between.

J is TRBJ2-7 and V is TRBV7-9, with D tentatively TRBD1 (6 bases). CDR3 length: 15 residues. V lost 5 bases and J 5 bases, leaving 19 bases between the germline ends. Per the germline V gene, CDR1 is SEHNR and CDR2 is FQNEAQ (reference sequence). The CDR3 DNA reads TGTGCCAGCAGCCACTCCCCGGACAGATGGAACGAGCAGTACTTC. It codes for CASSHSPDRWNEQYF.

The genes are TRBV15 and TRBJ1-4; TRBD1 matches 8 bases. This CDR3 has 16 amino acids. V lost 0 bases and J lost 7; bases outside the gene matches: 7. Germline V gene lookup returns CDR1 LNHNV and CDR2 YYDKDF (reference sequence). CDR3 amino acids: CATSRERGQATEKLFF. CDR3 DNA: TGTGCCACCAGCAGAGAGCGGGGACAGGCTACTGAAAAACTGTTTTTT.

J is TRBJ1-5 and V is TRBV28; 9 bases match TRBD1. The germline V gene encodes CDR1 MDHEN and CDR2 SYDVKM. CDR3 size: 16 residues. Unmatched junction bases numbered 11, after V lost 6 bases and J lost 5 bases. Written as DNA, the CDR3 is TGTGCCAGCAGGGTAGCCACAGGGGGCGCCCATCAGCCCCAGCATTTT. It yields the protein CASRVATGGAHQPQHF.

V gene TRBV30 combines with J gene TRBJ1-3, with D uncertain. V dropped 0 bases and J dropped 1 base, with 4 bases sitting between them. In germline, CDR1 is GTSNPN, CDR2 SVGIG (reference sequence). This CDR3 spans 13 amino acids. Here the CDR3 DNA reads TGTGCCTGGAGTGTGGGGTCTGGAAACACCATATATTTT. Its protein product is CAWSVGSGNTIYF.

The chain joins TRBV7-9 to TRBJ2-1; TRBD2 is a possible D gene (6 bases). V was trimmed by 2 bases and J by 9 bases, leaving 17 bases between them. Per the germline V gene, CDR1 is SEHNR and CDR2 is FQNEAQ (reference sequence). The CDR3 totals 15 residues. In nucleotides, the CDR3 is TGTGCCAGCAGCTTAACGTTAGCGGAGGACTTTGAGCAGTTCTTC. Protein: CASSLTLAEDFEQFF. Together with reference TRBV7-9 and TRBJ2-1, the CDR3 gives the full variable domain: DTGVSQNPRHKITKRGQNVTFRCDPISEHNRLYWYRQTLGQGPEFLTYFQNEAQLEKSRLLSDRFSAERPKGSFSTLEIQRTEQGDSAMYLCASSLTLAEDFEQFFGPGTRLTVL.

The V call is TRBV18, the J call TRBJ2-5; TRBD1 is a possible D gene (5 bases). Trimming took off 6 bases at V and 2 bases at J, with 10 bases between the two ends. This CDR3 has 13 amino acids. The V gene's germline CDR1 is KGHSH and CDR2 LQKENI. The CDR3 loop reads CASSLDIQETQYF. As DNA, the CDR3 is TGTGCCAGCTCGTTGGACATACAAGAGACCCAGTACTTC.

This clone was found a few times. This chain connects TRBV6-5 to TRBJ1-6; 7 bases are a match to TRBD1. V lost 6 bases, J lost 10 bases, and 12 bases stayed unmatched. From germline, CDR1 is MNHEY and CDR2 SVGAGI. The CDR3 totals 15 residues. CDR3 nucleotide sequence: TGTGCCAGCAGCCCCGGGACAGTGCCTGGATCACCCCTCCACTTT. This encodes CASSPGTVPGSPLHF.

This clone was counted between two and nine times. The chain employs TRBV4-2 and TRBJ2-7, with TRBD1 matching over 9 bases. The CDR3 is 16 amino acids. CDR1 and CDR2 from the germline V gene are LGHNA and YNFKEQ. After removal of 3 bases from V and 0 bases from J, the junction contained 6 bases not matched to a gene. Here the CDR3 reads CASSQTTGGISYEQYF. CDR3 nucleotides: TGTGCCAGCAGCCAGACCACAGGGGGCATCTCCTACGAGCAGTACTTC.

Only a few counts were recorded for this clone. This chain connects TRBV5-1 to TRBJ1-6; no clear D. There are 14 residues in the CDR3. The V gene's germline CDR1 is SGHRS and CDR2 YFSETQ. The V end lost 4 bases, the J end lost 9 bases, and 14 bases lay between the germline ends. CDR3 coding DNA: TGCGCCAGCAGCGGCTCCGGTGTAGGTTCACCCCTCCACTTT. This encodes CASSGSGVGSPLHF. Based on the CDR3 plus reference TRBV5-1 and TRBJ1-6, the full variable domain is KAGVTQTPRYLIKTRGQQVTLSCSPISGHRSVSWYQQTPGQGLQFLFEYFSETQRNKGNFPGRFSGRQFSNSRSEMNVSTLELGDSALYLCASSGSGVGSPLHFGNGTRLTVT.

This chain links TRBV28 with TRBJ1-4; no firm D call. Germline loops: CDR1 MDHEN, CDR2 SYDVKM. This CDR3 contains 14 residues. The V and J ends lost 4 bases and 4 bases respectively, with 10 bases between them. The chain's CDR3 is CASSYPGGNEKLFF. The DNA for the CDR3 is TGTGCCAGCAGTTACCCGGGAGGTAATGAAAAACTGTTTTTT.

This chain uses TRBV11-2 with TRBJ2-1; D gene uncertain. The V end lost 3 bases, the J end lost 7 bases, and 4 bases lay between the germline ends. The CDR3 sequence is 11 residues long. CDR1 SGHAT and CDR2 FQNNGV come from the germline V gene. DNA for the CDR3: TGTGCCAGCAGCTTCGAAAATGAGCAGTTCTTC. It specifies CASSFENEQFF.

This clone was detected only a few times. This chain uses TRBV6-1 with TRBJ1-5; no firm D call. The CDR3 runs 14 residues. V dropped 4 bases and J dropped 0 bases, with 7 bases sitting between them. CDR1 and CDR2 from the germline V gene are MNHNS and SASEGT. CDR3 bases: TGTGCCAGCAGTGGTGCCCATAGCAATCAGCCCCAGCATTTT. Its protein product is CASSGAHSNQPQHF.

The chain combines TRBV4-1 with TRBJ2-3; no clear D. Germline loops: CDR1 MGHRA, CDR2 YSYEKL. This CDR3 comprises 17 residues. The ends were cut back, 3 bases at V and 5 bases at J, with 21 bases in the middle. In nucleotides, the CDR3 is TGCGCCAGCAGCCACATCCCGGGTCCTCAGACCCAAGATACGCAGTATTTT. This sequence encodes CASSHIPGPQTQDTQYF.

CDR3 sequence (DNA): TGCGCCAGCAGCCAAGATTGGCGGAACTCTGGAAACACCATATATTTT. Translation gives CASSQDWRNSGNTIYF. The chain carries TRBV4-3 and TRBJ1-3; D not resolved. V lost 0 bases and J lost 0, with 9 bases in between. Germline CDR1 LGHNA, CDR2 YSLEER. CDR3 size: 16 residues.

In its sample, this clone was seen a few times. The gene calls are TRBV7-3 and TRBJ2-1, with D possibly matching TRBD1 (6 bases). Germline V CDR1 and CDR2: SGHTA, FQGTGA. V was shortened by 5 bases and J by 0 bases, with 17 bases between the two germline ends. This CDR3 is 17 amino acids long. The CDR3: CASSRDTGLYSYNEQFF. CDR3 DNA sequence: TGTGCCAGCAGCCGGGACACCGGACTCTACTCCTACAATGAGCAGTTCTTC.

This chain links TRBV28 with TRBJ2-1, with TRBD1 as a possible D gene (6 bases). CDR3 length: 18 amino acids. The V end lost 4 bases, the J end lost 0 bases, and 19 bases lay between the germline ends. Germline assignment: CDR1 MDHEN and CDR2 SYDVKM. The CDR3 DNA reads as TGTGCCAGCAGTTCCAGTAGGTCCACAGGGAGCTCCTACAATGAGCAGTTCTTC. This gives the protein CASSSSRSTGSSYNEQFF. The full variable domain, with the rest looked up from reference TRBV28 and TRBJ2-1, is DVKVTQSSRYLVKRTGEKVFLECVQDMDHENMFWYRQDPGLGLRLIYFSYDVKMKEKGDIPEGYSVSREKKERFSLILESASTNQTSMYLCASSSSRSTGSSYNEQFFGPGTRLTVL.

The chain joins TRBV7-6 to TRBJ2-7, with 7 bases aligning to TRBD1. The CDR3 length is 16 residues. Germline V gene data show CDR1 as SGHVS and CDR2 as FNYEAQ. Germline trimming cut 5 bases from V and 2 bases from J; bases unmatched to any gene: 12. Written as DNA, the CDR3 is TGTGCCAGCAGCCGCCCCCCGGGACAGCGTACCTACGAGCAGTACTTC. It specifies CASSRPPGQRTYEQYF.

V usage is TRBV19 and J usage is TRBJ1-1; 10 nucleotides align to TRBD1. The CDR3 runs to 14 residues. Germline values: CDR1 LNHDA, CDR2 SQIVND (reference sequence). The junction had 3 bases not matched to a gene; V was cut back by 4 bases and J by 4 bases. The DNA of the CDR3 is TGTGCCAGTAGTACAGGACAGGGGGTCACTGAAGCTTTCTTT. Encoded protein: CASSTGQGVTEAFF.

This clone was picked up a small number of times. The chain has TRBV7-3 and TRBJ2-1; 7 bases are shared with TRBD1. The germline CDR1 and CDR2 sequences are SGHTA and FQGTGA. V lost 5 bases to trimming and J lost 10 bases; unmatched junction nucleotides: 2. CDR3 length equals 11 residues. The CDR3 DNA is TGTGCCAGCAGCAAGGACAGGGAGCAGTTCTTC. It specifies CASSKDREQFF.